These T cell receptor beta chains were read from a single sample in a study of blood T cell repertoires in COVID-19. This table comes from immunoSEQ multiplex PCR, and its TCRdb copy is limited to in-frame clones, with some not included. The table includes 83,000 or so clones, around 84% detected once. Source material: peripheral blood. These receptor sequences come from a man at least 80 years old with active or convalescent COVID-19. The CDR3 runs from the conserved cysteine through the conserved F or W. The D gene is left open where the match is weak. Expanded clones are given a class, and other clones once, few, many or no size at all.

size	D	V	J	CDR3	DNA
.	.	TRBV19	TRBJ1-4	CASTAGMVEKLFF	TGTGCCAGTACGGCAGGGATGGTTGAAAAACTGTTTTTT
.	TRBD1	TRBV24-1	TRBJ2-2	CATSDLPGTGSGELFF	TGTGCCACCAGTGATTTGCCCGGGACAGGGTCCGGGGAGCTGTTTTTT
.	.	TRBV3-1/TRBV3-2	TRBJ2-5	CASTPQAYQETQYF	TGTGCCAGCACCCCGCAGGCTTACCAAGAGACCCAGTACTTC
once	.	TRBV5-6	TRBJ1-2	CASSLVGGTYYGYTF	TGTGCCAGCAGCTTGGTTGGGGGGACTTACTATGGCTACACCTTC
.	.	TRBV9	TRBJ2-2	CASSVGSRVPTGELFF	TGTGCCAGCAGCGTAGGTTCCCGGGTCCCCACCGGGGAGCTGTTTTTT
.	.	TRBV20-1	TRBJ1-1	CSASGGAGQNTEAFF	TGCAGTGCTAGTGGGGGCGCAGGGCAGAACACTGAAGCTTTCTTT
.	.	TRBV9	TRBJ1-3	CASSVEGISGNTIYF	TGTGCCAGCAGCGTTGAGGGCATCTCTGGAAACACCATATATTTT
.	TRBD1	TRBV2	TRBJ2-5	CASRLTGGARETQYF	TGTGCCAGCAGGTTGACAGGGGGCGCACGGGAGACCCAGTACTTC
.	.	TRBV7-3	TRBJ2-2	CASSDGTGNRELFF	TGTGCCAGCAGCGATGGGACTGGCAACAGGGAGCTGTTTTTT
.	TRBD2	TRBV7-2	TRBJ2-5	CASSLSASGAQETQYF	TGTGCCAGCAGCTTAAGTGCTAGCGGGGCACAAGAGACCCAGTACTTC
.	.	TRBV10-2	TRBJ1-5	CASSEAGHQPQHF	TGCGCCAGCAGTGAGGCGGGTCATCAGCCCCAGCATTTT
.	.	TRBV6-5	TRBJ1-1	CASSYQGGNTEAFF	TGTGCCAGCAGTTATCAAGGGGGGAACACTGAAGCTTTCTTT
.	.	TRBV12-3/TRBV12-4	TRBJ1-2	CASSPQDGYGYTF	TGTGCCAGCAGTCCACAGGACGGCTATGGCTACACCTTC
.	.	TRBV18	TRBJ1-2	CASSLVNRNTNYGYTF	TGTGCCAGCTCACTTGTAAACAGAAACACTAACTATGGCTACACCTTC
few	.	TRBV5-1	TRBJ1-2	CASSEGQYSSWVYGYTF	TGCGCCAGCAGCGAAGGACAGTACTCGTCTTGGGTCTATGGCTACACCTTC
.	TRBD1	TRBV24-1	TRBJ2-1	CATSDSGQEFNEQFF	TGTGCCACCAGTGACTCGGGACAGGAGTTCAATGAGCAGTTCTTC
.	TRBD1	TRBV9	TRBJ1-4	CASSPRQGWNEKLFF	TGTGCCAGCAGCCCTCGACAGGGATGGAATGAAAAACTGTTTTTT
.	TRBD1	TRBV5-1	TRBJ1-3	CASSLRDRGSSGNTIYF	TGCGCCAGCAGCTTGAGGGACAGGGGCAGCTCTGGAAACACCATATATTTT
.	.	TRBV6-5	TRBJ2-2	CASRQGTGELFF	TGTGCCAGCAGACAGGGCACCGGGGAGCTGTTTTTT
.	.	TRBV9	TRBJ1-2	CASSPLGQKYGYTF	TGTGCCAGCAGCCCCTTGGGACAAAAATATGGCTACACCTTC
.	.	TRBV10-1	TRBJ2-3	CASSVQGADTQYF	TGCGCCAGCAGTGTACAGGGAGCAGATACGCAGTATTTT
.	.	TRBV10-3	TRBJ1-5	CAISEQEYQPQHF	TGTGCCATCAGTGAACAGGAGTATCAGCCCCAGCATTTT
.	.	TRBV19	TRBJ2-2	CASSPDRTNTGELFF	TGTGCCAGTAGCCCGGACAGAACGAACACCGGGGAGCTGTTTTTT
.	.	TRBV5-4	TRBJ2-5	CASSLSQETQYF	TGTGCCAGCAGCTTGTCACAAGAGACCCAGTACTTC
.	.	TRBV5-8	TRBJ1-6	CASRLPGTRNSPLHF	TGTGCCAGCAGACTCCCGGGGACAAGGAATTCACCCCTCCACTTT
.	.	TRBV14	TRBJ2-3	CASSQELRGDTQYF	TGTGCCAGCAGCCAAGAGCTCAGGGGAGATACGCAGTATTTT
.	TRBD2	TRBV7-3	TRBJ2-1	CASSLGTTAYNEQFF	TGTGCCAGCAGCTTAGGGACTACCGCCTACAATGAGCAGTTCTTC
few	.	TRBV19	TRBJ1-4	CASSPQGTNEKLFF	TGTGCCAGTAGTCCACAGGGAACTAATGAAAAACTGTTTTTT
.	.	TRBV2	TRBJ2-3	CASSEQGSTDTQYF	TGTGCCAGCAGTGAACAGGGAAGCACAGATACGCAGTATTTT
.	TRBD1	TRBV18	TRBJ1-4	CASSPPLGQANEKLFF	TGTGCCAGCTCACCACCGCTGGGACAGGCAAATGAAAAACTGTTTTTT
.	TRBD1	TRBV25-1	TRBJ2-2	CASSGDRQGPGELFF	TGTGCCAGCAGTGGGGACAGACAGGGACCCGGGGAGCTGTTTTTT
.	.	TRBV7-6	TRBJ2-6	CASSLAGAGANVLTF	TGTGCCAGCAGCTTAGCAGGGGCTGGGGCCAACGTCCTGACTTTC
.	TRBD1	TRBV7-6	TRBJ1-4	CASSSNRGSNEKLFF	TGTGCCAGCAGCTCCAACAGGGGATCTAATGAAAAACTGTTTTTT
.	TRBD1	TRBV7-8	TRBJ1-2	CASSLGRDRVYFGYTF	TGTGCCAGCAGCTTAGGCCGGGACAGGGTCTATTTTGGCTACACCTTC
once	TRBD1	TRBV28	TRBJ1-3	CASRPGGGDTIYF	TGTGCCAGCAGACCAGGGGGCGGGGACACCATATATTTT
.	.	TRBV7-2	TRBJ1-5	CASSLAGGPNQPQHF	TGTGCCAGCAGCTTAGCAGGAGGCCCAAATCAGCCCCAGCATTTT